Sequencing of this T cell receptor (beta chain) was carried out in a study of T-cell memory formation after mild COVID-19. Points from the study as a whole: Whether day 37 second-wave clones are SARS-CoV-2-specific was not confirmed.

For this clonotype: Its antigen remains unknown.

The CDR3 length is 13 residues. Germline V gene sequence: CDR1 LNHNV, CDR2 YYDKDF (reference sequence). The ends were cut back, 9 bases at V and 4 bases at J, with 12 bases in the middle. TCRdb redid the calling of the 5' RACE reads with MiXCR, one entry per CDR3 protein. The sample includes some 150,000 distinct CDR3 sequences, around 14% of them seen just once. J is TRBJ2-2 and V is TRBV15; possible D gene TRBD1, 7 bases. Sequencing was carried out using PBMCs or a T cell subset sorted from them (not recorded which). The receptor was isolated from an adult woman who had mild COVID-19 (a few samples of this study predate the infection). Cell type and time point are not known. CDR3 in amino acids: CATTGTGTGELFF. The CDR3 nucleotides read TGTGCCACGACAGGGACTGGCACCGGGGAGCTGTTTTTT.